These T cell receptor beta chains were read from a single sample in a study of blood T cell repertoires in COVID-19. Profiling relied on immunoSEQ multiplex PCR, and the TCRdb table lists in-frame clones only, not all of them. The sample carries hundreds of thousands of clones, 80% to 90% recorded once. Sequenced sample: peripheral blood. These receptor sequences come from a man between 18 and 35 years old with COVID-19, enrolled during active disease. Both conserved end residues are trimmed from each CDR3.

cdr3_aa j_call v_call
ASSQGQYNSPLH TRBJ1-6 TRBV25-1
ASSQDMPYEQY TRBJ2-7 TRBV4-1
ASSSAGPLSYEQY TRBJ2-7 TRBV27
ASSQPTSDGETQY TRBJ2-5 TRBV4-2
AWRTPGIKYPGLAGNEQF TRBJ2-1 TRBV30
ASSPLRETYEQY TRBJ2-7 TRBV7-2
ASSHADRGRSGNTIY TRBJ1-3 TRBV7-9
ASSLPTDTGELF TRBJ2-2 TRBV5-1
ASSLGLAGLGEQY TRBJ2-7 TRBV5-1
ASSQLDRVEGYT TRBJ1-2 TRBV3-1/TRBV3-2